The clone carrying this TCR beta chain was observed a few times. Its specificity is unknown. Sequenced by immunoSEQ multiplex PCR; TCRdb stores in-frame clones only, minus some. The sample shows 40,000 or so clones, roughly nine tenths of them seen only once. This sample is drawn from a study of a mutant IDH1 vaccine in newly diagnosed glioma. The sample's time point: week 5, during vaccination. It was 300 ug of mutant IDH1 20-mer peptide that made up each vaccine dose, given with topical imiquimod. V shed 6 bases and J shed 0 bases, with 12 bases lying between them. The CDR3 runs 14 residues. Germline CDR1 MNHEY, CDR2 SVGAGI.

This clonotype was sampled from a man aged 45-65 years with glioma. Sequencing used PBMCs, obtained from a glioma patient whose treatment included an IDH1 peptide vaccine. The V gene is TRBV6-5, the J gene TRBJ2-7, with D perhaps given as TRBD1 or TRBD2 (6 bases each). In DNA, the CDR3 is TGTGCCAGCAGGGGGGCGGGATTCTCCTACGAGCAGTACTTC. This gives the protein CASRGAGFSYEQYF.